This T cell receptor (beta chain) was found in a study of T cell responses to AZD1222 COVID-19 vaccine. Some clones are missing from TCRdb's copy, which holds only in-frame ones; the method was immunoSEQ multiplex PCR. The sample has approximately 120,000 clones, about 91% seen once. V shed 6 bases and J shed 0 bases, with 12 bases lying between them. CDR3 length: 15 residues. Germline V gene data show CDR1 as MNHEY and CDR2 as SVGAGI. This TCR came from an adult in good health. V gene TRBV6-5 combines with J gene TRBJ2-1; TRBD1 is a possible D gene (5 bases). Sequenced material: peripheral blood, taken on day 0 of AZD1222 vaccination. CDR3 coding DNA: TGTGCCAGCAGGTTGACAGCGAGCTCCTACAATGAGCAGTTCTTC. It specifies CASRLTASSYNEQFF.